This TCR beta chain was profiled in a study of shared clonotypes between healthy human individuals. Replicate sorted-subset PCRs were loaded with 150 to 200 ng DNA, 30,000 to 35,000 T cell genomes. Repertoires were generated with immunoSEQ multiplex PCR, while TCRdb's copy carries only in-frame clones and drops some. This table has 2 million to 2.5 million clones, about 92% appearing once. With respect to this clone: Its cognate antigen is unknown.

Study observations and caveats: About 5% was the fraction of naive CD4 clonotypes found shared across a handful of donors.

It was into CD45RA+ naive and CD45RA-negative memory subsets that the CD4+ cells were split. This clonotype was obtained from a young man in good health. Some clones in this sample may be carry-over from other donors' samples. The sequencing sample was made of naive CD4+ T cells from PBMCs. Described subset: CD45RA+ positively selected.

CDR3 amino acids: CASSPDPAATDTQYF. In DNA, the CDR3 is TGTGCCAGCAGTCCGGACCCTGCCGCAACAGATACGCAGTATTTT. The V gene is TRBV7-3, the J gene TRBJ2-3; no clear D. The V gene lost 6 bases and the J gene lost 3 bases, with 16 bases spanning the gap. Per the germline V gene, CDR1 is SGHTA and CDR2 is FQGTGA. CDR3 size: 15 residues.